This T cell receptor (beta chain) appears in the sequencing data of a study of metastatic and nonmetastatic thyroid tumors. Trimming removed 6 bases at V and 7 bases at J, with 9 bases between. CDR3 length: 12 amino acids. Study-level findings and limits: It was reportedly found that TCR beta diversity was significantly higher in malignant thyroid tumors than in benign nodules, a difference seen in both blood and tumor samples.

This clone was seen many times. Its antigen remains unidentified. As handled by the study authors: Differences in CDR3 between clinicopathological groups were drawn on to build a classifier intended to discriminate distant-metastatic papillary thyroid cancer patients. TCRdb called clones again from the PCR reads with MiXCR. None of the V and J calls come from the authors' own analysis; TCRdb made them. The sample yields tens of thousands of clones, around an eighth seen once. No treatment of any kind had been given to any patient before thyroid surgery. This sequence was found in a female donor with papillary thyroid cancer or a benign thyroid nodule (not recorded which). Some clones in this sample may be carry-over from other donors' samples. This chain uses TRBV12-3 or TRBV12-4 with TRBJ1-4, with D possibly TRBD1 on 5 matching bases. The sequencing input was tumor tissue. The CDR3 region is CASSTGGEKLFF. CDR3 DNA: TGTGCCAGCAGCACCGGGGGTGAAAAACTGTTTTTT.